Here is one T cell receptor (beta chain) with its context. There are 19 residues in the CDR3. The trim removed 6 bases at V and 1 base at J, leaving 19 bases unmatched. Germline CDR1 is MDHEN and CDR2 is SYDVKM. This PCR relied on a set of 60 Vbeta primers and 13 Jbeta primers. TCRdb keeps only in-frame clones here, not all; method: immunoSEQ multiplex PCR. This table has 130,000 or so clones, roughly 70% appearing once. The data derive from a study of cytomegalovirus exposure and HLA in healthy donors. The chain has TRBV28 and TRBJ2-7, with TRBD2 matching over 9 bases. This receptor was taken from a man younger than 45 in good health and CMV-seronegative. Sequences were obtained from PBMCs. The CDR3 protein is CASSWGTLAGPNRSYEQYF. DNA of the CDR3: TGTGCCAGCAGCTGGGGGACCCTAGCGGGACCAAATAGATCCTACGAGCAGTACTTC.